The clone carrying this T cell receptor beta chain was observed at least ten times. The source material, RNA transcripts, was used to amplify TCR beta CDR3 regions. First-round RT-PCR of the TCR CDR3 relied on the HTBI primer set. TCRdb re-derived calls from the multiplex PCR reads in MiXCR, one entry per CDR3 protein. The sample yields some 270,000 distinct CDR3 sequences, roughly 15% seen once. V lost 5 bases and J 3 bases, leaving 17 bases between the germline ends. CDR3 size: 15 residues. Germline V gene lookup returns CDR1 SGHTA and CDR2 FQGTGA. The sample comes from a study of T cells in Graves' hyperthyroidism and ophthalmopathy.

This receptor was obtained from a woman under 40 with Graves' hyperthyroidism that later progressed to Graves' ophthalmopathy. The gene calls are TRBV7-3 and TRBJ2-7; a weak D match, TRBD2 (6 bases). The specimen sequenced was blood. In nucleotides, the CDR3 is TGTGCCAGCAGCGCCGCCGGAGGGCCCTACTACGAGCAGTACTTC. It specifies CASSAAGGPYYEQYF.